The 13 T cell receptor beta chains given below trace back to one sample, sequenced in a study of cytomegalovirus exposure and HLA in healthy donors. Vbeta (60) and Jbeta (13) primers were used in the PCR. Clones were sequenced by immunoSEQ multiplex PCR, and TCRdb holds only the in-frame ones, with some missing. The sample has fewer than 150,000 clones, 70% to 85% seen once. The sample comprised PBMCs. The receptors derive from a man aged 50 or older in good health and CMV-seropositive.

The table lists this clone with a count of one. The chain joins TRBV4-1 to TRBJ2-1; the D gene is possibly TRBD2 (5 bases). Germline-derived CDR1 and CDR2 are MGHRA and YSYEKL. Trimming pared 2 bases from V and 4 bases from J, leaving 15 bases between. The CDR3 spans 16 residues. The CDR3 region has the DNA TGCGCCAGCAGCCAACAACCGGGCTTAGCGTACAATGAGCAGTTCTTC. It specifies CASSQQPGLAYNEQFF.

The chain is built from TRBV19 and TRBJ1-4, with TRBD1 identical over 7 bases. Looked up from germline, CDR1 is LNHDA and CDR2 is SQIVND (reference sequence). This CDR3 is built from 15 residues. V lost 6 bases, J lost 3 bases, and 7 bases stayed unmatched. The CDR3 coding sequence is TGTGCCAGTAGCAGCCAGGGGGGAGCTAATGAAAAACTGTTTTTT. Translating it yields CASSSQGGANEKLFF.

The gene calls are TRBV7-7 and TRBJ2-2, with 9 bases identical to TRBD1. V trimming: 1 base; J trimming: 7 bases; junction bases outside the gene matches: 4. Germline V gene lookup returns CDR1 SSHAT and CDR2 FNYEAQ (reference sequence). The CDR3 has 15 amino acids. DNA for the CDR3: TGTGCCAGCAGCTTAGGACAGGGGGAGGACGGGGAGCTGTTTTTT. Protein: CASSLGQGEDGELFF. The full variable domain, rest sourced from reference TRBV7-7 and TRBJ2-2, is GAGVSQSPRYKVTKRGQDVTLRCDPISSHATLYWYQQALGQGPEFLTYFNYEAQPDKSGLPSDRFSAERPEGSISTLTIQRTEQRDSAMYRCASSLGQGEDGELFFGEGSRLTVL.

This rearrangement joins TRBV6-5 to TRBJ1-4, with D possibly matching TRBD1 (5 bases). The CDR3 is made up of 14 amino acids. Trimming left V 4 bases short and J 8 bases short, with 14 bases between. From germline, CDR1 is MNHEY and CDR2 SVGAGI. CDR3 in amino acids: CASSSSGGDEKLFF. The CDR3 DNA follows: TGTGCCAGCAGTTCCTCGGGGGGGGACGAAAAACTGTTTTTT.

V gene TRBV10-3 combines with J gene TRBJ2-1; D is unclear. The CDR3 is made up of 12 amino acids. CDR1 is ENHRY, CDR2 SYGVKD, per germline. Trimming removed 2 bases from V and 8 bases from J, with 7 bases in between. The CDR3 region has the DNA TGTGCCATCAGTGAGGGCGGCGATGAGCAGTTCTTC. The encoded protein is CAISEGGDEQFF.

This clone has only a few counts. CDR3 DNA: TGTGCCAGCAGCCCGGACAGGCCGTTGGTGGAGACCCAGTACTTC. It specifies CASSPDRPLVETQYF. The chain has TRBV7-9 and TRBJ2-5; the match to TRBD1 covers 7 bases. The germline V gene encodes CDR1 SEHNR and CDR2 FQNEAQ (reference sequence). The ends lost 5 bases at V and 5 bases at J; junction bases unmatched: 11. CDR3 length: 15 residues.

The chain employs TRBV6-6 and TRBJ1-4, with D unresolved. This CDR3 is built from 14 residues. The germline V and J ends were trimmed by 4 bases and 8 bases, with 14 bases remaining between them. Germline CDR1 is MNHNY and CDR2 is SVGAGI (reference sequence). CDR3 bases: TGTGCCAGCAGTTCAAGAGGGCTCCTCGAAAAACTGTTTTTT. Protein sequence: CASSSRGLLEKLFF.

In its sample, this clone was seen once. The chain carries TRBV5-1 and TRBJ2-1; 7 positions agree with TRBD2. The CDR3 contains 15 residues. V shed 5 bases and J 0 bases; nucleotides not matched to a gene: 5. The germline V gene encodes CDR1 SGHRS and CDR2 YFSETQ. CDR3: CASRGGGSSYNEQFF. In nucleotides, the CDR3 is TGCGCCAGCAGGGGCGGGGGAAGCTCCTACAATGAGCAGTTCTTC.

CDR3 region: CASSLAQGVNYGYTF. The CDR3 DNA sequence: TGTGCCAGCAGCTTAGCACAGGGTGTCAACTATGGCTACACCTTC. The chain joins TRBV7-9 to TRBJ1-2, with D perhaps TRBD1 (6 bases). V dropped 0 bases and J dropped 2 bases, with 10 bases sitting between them. This CDR3 has 15 amino acids. Germline V CDR1 and CDR2: SEHNR, FQNEAQ (reference sequence).

A remark on this clone: A junction end diverges from the germline sequence, so it may reflect a read error. The chain employs TRBV4-3 and TRBJ1-4; 9 positions match TRBD1. CDR3 size: 16 residues. Germline V gives CDR1 LGHNA, CDR2 YSLEER. CDR3 coding DNA: TGCGCCAACAGCCAAGATGGGGGACAGGGTAATGAAAAACTGTTTTTT. This codes for CANSQDGGQGNEKLFF.

The chain links TRBV19 to TRBJ1-4; 8 positions match TRBD1. V lost 5 bases to trimming and J lost 5 bases; unmatched junction nucleotides: 7. The germline CDR1 and CDR2 sequences are LNHDA and SQIVND (reference sequence). The CDR3 sequence is 15 residues long. CDR3 region: CASSLRTGKNEKLFF. The CDR3 DNA follows: TGTGCCAGTAGTCTCAGGACAGGGAAAAATGAAAAACTGTTTTTT.

To note about this clone: The sample contains more than one DNA sequence encoding this CDR3. This sequence joins TRBV5-1 and TRBJ1-5; 10 nucleotides line up with TRBD1. Looked up from germline, CDR1 is SGHRS and CDR2 is YFSETQ. V shed 5 bases and J 4 bases; nucleotides not matched to a gene: 9. The CDR3 has 16 residues. The CDR3 protein is CASSPGQGVLNQPQHF. For the CDR3, the DNA is TGCGCCAGCAGTCCCGGACAGGGGGTCCTGAATCAGCCCCAGCATTTT.

V is TRBV5-1 and J is TRBJ1-2, with 10 nucleotides matching TRBD1. Germline trimming cut 5 bases from V and 2 bases from J; bases unmatched to any gene: 12. This CDR3 is 17 amino acids long. Germline CDR1 and CDR2: SGHRS and YFSETQ. CDR3 bases: TGCGCCAGCAGACAGACAGGGGGCCTTCTTCCGAACTATGGCTACACCTTC. Translating it yields CASRQTGGLLPNYGYTF.